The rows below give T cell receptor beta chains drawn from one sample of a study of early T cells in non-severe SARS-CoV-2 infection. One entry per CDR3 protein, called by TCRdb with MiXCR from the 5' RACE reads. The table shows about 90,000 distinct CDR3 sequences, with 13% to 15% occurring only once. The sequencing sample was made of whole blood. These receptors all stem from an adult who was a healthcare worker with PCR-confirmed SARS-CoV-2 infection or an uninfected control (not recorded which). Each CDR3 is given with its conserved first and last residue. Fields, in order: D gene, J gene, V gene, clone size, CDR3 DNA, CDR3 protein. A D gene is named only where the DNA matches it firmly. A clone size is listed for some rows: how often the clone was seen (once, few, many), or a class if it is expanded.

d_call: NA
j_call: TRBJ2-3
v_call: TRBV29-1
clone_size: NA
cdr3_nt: TGCAGCGTTGAAGGGGGCCCTAACACAGATACGCAGTATTTT
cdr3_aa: CSVEGGPNTDTQYF

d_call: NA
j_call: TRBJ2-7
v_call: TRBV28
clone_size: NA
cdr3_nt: TGTGCCAGCAGTTTATGGGGCCAGCGGGCCTACGAGCAGTACTTC
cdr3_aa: CASSLWGQRAYEQYF

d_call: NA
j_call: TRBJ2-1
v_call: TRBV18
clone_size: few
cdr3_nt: TGTGCCAGCTCACCACCGTCAGCCTCGGCCGATGAGCAGTTCTTC
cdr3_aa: CASSPPSASADEQFF

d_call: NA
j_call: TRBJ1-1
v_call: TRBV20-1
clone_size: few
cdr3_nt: TGCAGTGCTAGAGCCCGGACTGTTATGGAAGCTTTCTTT
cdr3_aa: CSARARTVMEAFF

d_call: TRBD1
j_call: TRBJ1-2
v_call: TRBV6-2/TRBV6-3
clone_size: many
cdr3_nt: TGTGCCAGCACTCCAGGGGGCTATGGCTACACCTTC
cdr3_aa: CASTPGGYGYTF

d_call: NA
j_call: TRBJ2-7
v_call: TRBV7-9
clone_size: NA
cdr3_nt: TGTGCCAGCAGCTTCTGGCTGGTCAGGGCCAACGAGCAGTACTTC
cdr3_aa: CASSFWLVRANEQYF

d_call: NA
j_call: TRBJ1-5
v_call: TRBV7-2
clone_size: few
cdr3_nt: TGTGCCAGCAGCTTCCGCAGGAGAAATAGCAATCAGCCCCAGCATTTT
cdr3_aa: CASSFRRRNSNQPQHF

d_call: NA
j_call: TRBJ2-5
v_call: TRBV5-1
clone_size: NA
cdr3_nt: TGCGCCAGCAGCGCTCCTTCAGAAGTCAGGGGCCTTCGGGCCCAGTACTTC
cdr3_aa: CASSAPSEVRGLRAQYF

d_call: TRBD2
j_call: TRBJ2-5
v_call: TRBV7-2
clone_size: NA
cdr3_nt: TGTGCCAGCAGCTTAGGACTAGCGGGAGAAGCCCAAGAGACCCAGTACTTC
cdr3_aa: CASSLGLAGEAQETQYF

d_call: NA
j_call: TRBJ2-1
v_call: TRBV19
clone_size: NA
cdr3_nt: TGTGCCAGTAGCCTCCCGGGAAGCTCCTACAATGAGCAGTTCTTC
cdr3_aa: CASSLPGSSYNEQFF

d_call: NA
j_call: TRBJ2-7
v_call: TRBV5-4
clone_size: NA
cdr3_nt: TGTGCCAGCAGCTTGGAAGGCCAGGGTTCCTACGAGCAGTACTTC
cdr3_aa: CASSLEGQGSYEQYF

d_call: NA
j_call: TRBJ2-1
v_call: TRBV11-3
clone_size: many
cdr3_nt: TGTGCCAGCAGCATCAACTACTACAATGAGCAGTTCTTC
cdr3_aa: CASSINYYNEQFF

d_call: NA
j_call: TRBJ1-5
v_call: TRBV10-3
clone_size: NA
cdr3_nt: TGTGCCATCAGTGAGTACGAGGGTAGCAATCAGCCCCAGCATTTT
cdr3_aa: CAISEYEGSNQPQHF

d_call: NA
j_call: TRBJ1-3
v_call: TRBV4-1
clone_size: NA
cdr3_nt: TGCGCCAGCAGCTGGGAGACCCCAGGACGGAGAAGTACTGGAAACACCATATATTTT
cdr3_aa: CASSWETPGRRSTGNTIYF

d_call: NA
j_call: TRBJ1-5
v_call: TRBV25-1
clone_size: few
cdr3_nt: TGTGCCAGCAGTGAATCGGGAGGCAGGTCGAGCAATCAGCCCCAGCATTTT
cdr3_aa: CASSESGGRSSNQPQHF

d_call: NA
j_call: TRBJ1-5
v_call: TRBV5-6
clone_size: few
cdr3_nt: TGTGCCAGCAGCCGCTCCCCGCAGGGTGGGGCGCAGCCCCAGCATTTT
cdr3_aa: CASSRSPQGGAQPQHF

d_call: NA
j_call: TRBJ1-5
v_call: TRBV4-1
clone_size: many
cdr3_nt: TGCGCCAGCAGCCCGTCATCCAGTAATCAGCCCCAGCATTTT
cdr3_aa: CASSPSSSNQPQHF

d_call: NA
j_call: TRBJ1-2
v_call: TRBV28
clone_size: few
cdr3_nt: TGTGCCAGCAGTACCCGGCCCGCTAACTATGGCTACACCTTC
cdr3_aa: CASSTRPANYGYTF

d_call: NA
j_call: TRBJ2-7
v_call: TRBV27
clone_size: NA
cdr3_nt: TGTGCCAGCAGTTTATCGAGGTCTAGCTCCTACGAGCAGTACTTC
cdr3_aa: CASSLSRSSSYEQYF

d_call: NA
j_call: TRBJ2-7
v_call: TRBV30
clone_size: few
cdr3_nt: TGTGCCTGGAGTCTCCCTATAAGGGGTTCCTACGAGCAGTACTTC
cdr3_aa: CAWSLPIRGSYEQYF

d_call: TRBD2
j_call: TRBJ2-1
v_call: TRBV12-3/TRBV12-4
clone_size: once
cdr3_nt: TGTGCCAGCAGCTTGACTAGCGGGAGGGCCAATGAGCAGTTCTTC
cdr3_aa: CASSLTSGRANEQFF

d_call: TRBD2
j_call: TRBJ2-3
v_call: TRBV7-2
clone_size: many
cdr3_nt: TGTGCCAGCAGCCTGACTAGCGGGACAGATACGCAGTATTTT
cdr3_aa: CASSLTSGTDTQYF

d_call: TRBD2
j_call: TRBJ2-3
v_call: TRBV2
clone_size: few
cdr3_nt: TGTGCCAGCAAAGGGAGGGGTACGCAGTATTTT
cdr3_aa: CASKGRGTQYF

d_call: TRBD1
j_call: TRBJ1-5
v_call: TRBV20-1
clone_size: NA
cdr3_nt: TGCAGTGCTGAAGGACAGGGGATTCAGCCCCAGCATTTT
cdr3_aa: CSAEGQGIQPQHF

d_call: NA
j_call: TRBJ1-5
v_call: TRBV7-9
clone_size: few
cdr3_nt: TGTGCCAGCCGCCCATTGGAAGGCGACCCTAGCAATCAGCCCCAGCATTTT
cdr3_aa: CASRPLEGDPSNQPQHF

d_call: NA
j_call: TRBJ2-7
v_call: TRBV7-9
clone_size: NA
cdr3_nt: TGTGCCAGCAGCTTCAAAGGGTACGGATTCTACGAGAAGTACTTC
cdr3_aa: CASSFKGYGFYEKYF

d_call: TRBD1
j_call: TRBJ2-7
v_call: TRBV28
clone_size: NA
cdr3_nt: TGTGCCAGCAGCGCCCAGGGGGCCGTTAAGGAATACGAGCAGTACTTC
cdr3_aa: CASSAQGAVKEYEQYF

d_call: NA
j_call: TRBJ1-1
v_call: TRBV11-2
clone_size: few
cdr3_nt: TGTGCCAGCAGCTTTGATGACCGCATGAACACTGAAGCTTTCTTT
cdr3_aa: CASSFDDRMNTEAFF

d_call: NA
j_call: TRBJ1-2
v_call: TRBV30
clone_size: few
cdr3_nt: TGTGCCTGGGAATCAGGGGACTATGGCTACACCTTC
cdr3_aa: CAWESGDYGYTF

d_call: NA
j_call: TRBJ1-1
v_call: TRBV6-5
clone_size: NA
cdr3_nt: TGTGCCAGCAGTTACTCGAGGGATATCAACACTGAAGCTTTCTTT
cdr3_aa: CASSYSRDINTEAFF

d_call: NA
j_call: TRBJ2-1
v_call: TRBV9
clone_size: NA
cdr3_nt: TGTGCCAGCAGCGCCTATAACAATGAGCAGTTCTTC
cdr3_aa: CASSAYNNEQFF

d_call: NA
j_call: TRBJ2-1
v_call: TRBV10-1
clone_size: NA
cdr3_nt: TGCGCCAGCAGTGACTACAATGAGCAGTTCTTC
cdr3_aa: CASSDYNEQFF

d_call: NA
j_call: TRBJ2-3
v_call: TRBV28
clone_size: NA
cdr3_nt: TGTGCCAGCAGTCCCCTACTTGGGCCAGATACGCAGTATTTT
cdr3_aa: CASSPLLGPDTQYF

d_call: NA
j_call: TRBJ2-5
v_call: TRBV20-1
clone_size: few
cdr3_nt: TGCAGTGCTAGAGGGGATGGGGGCCAAGAGACCCAGTACTTC
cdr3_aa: CSARGDGGQETQYF

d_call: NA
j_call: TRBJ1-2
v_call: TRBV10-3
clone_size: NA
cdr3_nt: TGTGCCACGTTACAATCCAGCGGAAGCTATGGCTACACCTTC
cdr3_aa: CATLQSSGSYGYTF

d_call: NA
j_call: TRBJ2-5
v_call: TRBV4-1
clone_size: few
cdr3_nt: TGCGCCAGCAGCCTCACTAGAGTCGGAGAGACCCAGTACTTC
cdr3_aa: CASSLTRVGETQYF

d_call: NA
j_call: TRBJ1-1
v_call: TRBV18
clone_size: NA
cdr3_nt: TGTGCCAGCTCACCACAGGGACTCAGCGGGGGCACTGAAGCTTTCTTT
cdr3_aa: CASSPQGLSGGTEAFF

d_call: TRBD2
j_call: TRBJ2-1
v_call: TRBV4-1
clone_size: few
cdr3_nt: TGCGCCAGCAGATCTATGAGGGCGGGAGGAGCGAACAATGAGCAGTTCTTC
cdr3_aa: CASRSMRAGGANNEQFF

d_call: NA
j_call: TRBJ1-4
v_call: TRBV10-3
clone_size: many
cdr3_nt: TGTGCCATCAGAGACGACAGGACTGCGGGGGAAAAACTGTTTTTT
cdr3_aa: CAIRDDRTAGEKLFF

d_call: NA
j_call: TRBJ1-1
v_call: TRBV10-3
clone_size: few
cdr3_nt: TGTGCCATCTCGACGGGCCCGAACACTGAAGCTTTCTTT
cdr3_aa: CAISTGPNTEAFF

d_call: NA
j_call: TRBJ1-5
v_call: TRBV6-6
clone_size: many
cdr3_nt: TGTGCCAGCAGCACCTCAAATCAGCCCCAGCATTTT
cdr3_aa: CASSTSNQPQHF